A single sample gave rise to the 15 T cell receptor beta chains below, sequenced in a study of blood T cell repertoires in COVID-19. Clones were sequenced by immunoSEQ multiplex PCR, and TCRdb holds only the in-frame ones, with some missing. The repertoire holds around 160,000 clones, with more than 80% as singletons. Specimen: peripheral blood. These receptors were taken from a man between 60 and 70 years old with acute or convalescent COVID-19.

The V call is TRBV5-1, the J call TRBJ1-1; D is ambiguous. This CDR3 is 15 amino acids long. Trimming took off 0 bases at V and 2 bases at J, with 11 bases between the two ends. Germline V gene lookup returns CDR1 SGHRS and CDR2 YFSETQ. CDR3 in amino acids: CASSLGPGGNTEAFF. In nucleotides, the CDR3 is TGCGCCAGCAGCTTGGGCCCGGGTGGAAACACTGAAGCTTTCTTT.

The chain links TRBV7-9 to TRBJ1-4; D is ambiguous. There are 14 residues in the CDR3. Trimming removed 2 bases from V and 3 bases from J, with 7 bases in between. The V gene's germline CDR1 is SEHNR and CDR2 FQNEAQ (reference sequence). Here the CDR3 reads CASSLYGANEKLFF. The CDR3 DNA sequence: TGTGCCAGCAGCTTATACGGGGCTAATGAAAAACTGTTTTTT.

The J gene is TRBJ2-6, the V gene TRBV3-1 (or the pseudogene TRBV3-2); 9 bases align to TRBD1. Germline V lookup: CDR1 LGHDT, CDR2 YNNKEL (reference sequence). The CDR3 is 18 amino acids. V lost 4 bases to trimming and J lost 0 bases; unmatched junction nucleotides: 7. The CDR3 coding sequence is TGTGCCAGCAGCCCATCCGGACAGGGGCTCTCTGGGGCCAACGTCCTGACTTTC. Its translation: CASSPSGQGLSGANVLTF.

This chain uses TRBV6-5 with TRBJ2-5; 9 bases match TRBD1. This CDR3 has 13 residues. Trimming cost V 6 bases and J 6 bases; bases outside gene matches: 5. Germline V gene sequence: CDR1 MNHEY, CDR2 SVGAGI. For the CDR3, the DNA is TGTGCCAGCAGCTTGGACAGGGGTCAGACCCAGTACTTC. This encodes CASSLDRGQTQYF.

With respect to this clone: At one of its ends the junction is not consistent with the germline gene, which may arise from a read error. The rearrangement joins TRBV7-9 to TRBJ1-1; 8 bases match TRBD1. Germline CDR1 is SEHNR and CDR2 is FQNEAQ (reference sequence). The CDR3 runs to 15 residues. The CDR3 nucleotides are TGTGCCAGCAGCCCAGGACAGGGAAAGAACCCTGAAGCTTTCTTT. Translation: CASSPGQGKNPEAFF.

This chain connects TRBV6-5 to TRBJ1-4, with TRBD1 matching over 7 bases. Germline values: CDR1 MNHEY, CDR2 SVGAGI. The J segment lost 3 bases and the V segment lost 6 bases, leaving 7 bases of the junction unmatched. The CDR3 totals 15 residues. The CDR3: CASRETGHANEKLFF. The CDR3 region has the DNA TGTGCCAGCAGGGAGACAGGGCACGCTAATGAAAAACTGTTTTTT.

The chain has TRBV7-2 and TRBJ1-4; D ambiguous. The CDR3 has 16 amino acids. V was cut by 6 bases and J by 5 bases, with 19 bases left in between. Germline V CDR1 and CDR2: SGHTA, FQGNSA. CDR3 sequence (DNA): TGTGCCAGCAGGCCTGCGCGATTCACGGTCAATGAAAAACTGTTTTTT. This sequence encodes CASRPARFTVNEKLFF.

V gene TRBV21-1 combines with J gene TRBJ1-1. TRBV21-1 is recorded as a pseudogene. The CDR3 consists of 19 residues. CDR3 residues: CASNRLTGTGGGCRTEAFF. The DNA for the CDR3 is TGTGCCAGCAACAGACTGACCGGGACGGGAGGGGGATGTAGGACTGAAGCTTTCTTT.

V and J are TRBV15 and TRBJ1-2; D is unresolved. The CDR3 length is 15 residues. V dropped 0 bases and J dropped 4 bases, with 12 bases sitting between them. The V gene's germline CDR1 is LNHNV and CDR2 YYDKDF (reference sequence). CDR3: CATSRDAAGFYGYTF. The CDR3 DNA reads as TGTGCCACCAGCAGAGACGCCGCAGGTTTCTATGGCTACACCTTC. Full variable domain (remainder filled in from reference TRBV15 and TRBJ1-2): DAMVIQNPRYQVTQFGKPVTLSCSQTLNHNVMYWYQQKSSQAPKLLFHYYDKDFNNEADTPDNFQSRRPNTSFCFLDIRSPGLGDTAMYLCATSRDAAGFYGYTFGSGTRLTVV.

This rearrangement joins TRBV6-1 to TRBJ2-1; tentative D call: TRBD1 (5 bases). Trimming cost V 4 bases and J 0 bases, with 16 bases left between them. This CDR3 comprises 17 residues. The germline gives CDR1 MNHNS, CDR2 SASEGT. For the CDR3, the DNA is TGTGCCAGCAGTGTGCAGGGTCAAGTCCGCTCCTACAATGAGCAGTTCTTC. Translated: CASSVQGQVRSYNEQFF.

This clone was seen a few times. V usage is TRBV2 and J usage is TRBJ2-2, with a weak D call TRBD1 (5 bases). Trimming removed 1 base from V and 0 bases from J, with 6 bases in between. CDR3 length equals 15 residues. From germline, CDR1 is SNHLY and CDR2 FYNNEI. CDR3 residues: CASSEGQTNTGELFF. The CDR3 coding sequence is TGTGCCAGCAGTGAAGGACAGACGAACACCGGGGAGCTGTTTTTT.

The chain joins TRBV11-3 to TRBJ2-7, with TRBD1 as a possible D gene (6 bases). V was cut by 2 bases and J by 3 bases, with 14 bases left in between. The CDR3 consists of 15 residues. Per the germline V gene, CDR1 is SGHNT and CDR2 is YENEEA. The CDR3 protein is CASSLFRGRDYEQYF. The CDR3 coding sequence is TGTGCCAGCAGCTTATTTAGGGGGAGAGACTACGAGCAGTACTTC.

The rearrangement links TRBV25-1 to TRBJ1-4, with a tentative D call TRBD1 (6 bases). This CDR3 has 15 residues. The ends were cut back, 4 bases at V and 7 bases at J, with 16 bases in the middle. CDR1 and CDR2 from the germline V gene are MGHDK and SYGVNS. CDR3 coding DNA: TGTGCCAGCAGTGCTACAGGGAGTAGCGTTGAAAAACTGTTTTTT. As protein: CASSATGSSVEKLFF.

The chain couples TRBV5-1 to TRBJ2-5; TRBD2 matches at 7 bases. Germline loops: CDR1 SGHRS, CDR2 YFSETQ. The V and J ends lost 7 bases and 4 bases, in that order; junction bases with no gene match: 13. This CDR3 spans 15 amino acids. CDR3 nucleotide sequence: TGCGCCAGCTCCCTGGGGGAGGGGCGGAGAGAGACCCAGTACTTC. Encoded protein: CASSLGEGRRETQYF.

The V and J genes are TRBV19 and TRBJ1-2; TRBD1 agrees at 8 bases. Germline values: CDR1 LNHDA, CDR2 SQIVND (reference sequence). The CDR3 has 17 residues. With V trimmed by 2 bases and J by 10 bases, 18 bases remained unmatched. The DNA of the CDR3 is TGTGCCAGTAGTATAAACCGCCCTGGACAGGGTGAAGATTTCTACACCTTC. It is translated as CASSINRPGQGEDFYTF.